This T cell receptor beta chain emerged from a study of T cell changes during pregnancy in multiple sclerosis. Assay used: immunoSEQ multiplex PCR; TCRdb lists only in-frame clones, some missing. This sample has roughly 48,000 clones, with 85% to 95% found just once. The CDR3 consists of 15 residues. The V and J ends lost 3 bases and 5 bases respectively, with 16 bases between them. The germline V gene encodes CDR1 SGHVS and CDR2 FNYEAQ. The chain combines TRBV7-6 with TRBJ2-5, with a weak D call TRBD1 (6 bases). The receptor's source is a female donor with multiple sclerosis, enrolled in a pregnancy study. Sequencing was performed on CD4+ T cells from peripheral blood mononuclear cells, taken in the third trimester of pregnancy. The CDR3 reads CASSFRGRGLETQYF. CDR3 DNA sequence: TGTGCCAGCAGCTTCAGGGGTCGGGGCCTGGAGACCCAGTACTTC. Filled out from reference TRBV7-6 and TRBJ2-5, the complete variable domain reads GAGVSQSPRYKVTKRGQDVALRCDPISGHVSLYWYRQALGQGPEFLTYFNYEAQQDKSGLPNDRFSAERPEGSISTLTIQRTEQRDSAMYRCASSFRGRGLETQYFGPGTRLLVL.